The 12 T cell receptor beta chains below come from one sample, sequenced in a study of identical twins. In TCRdb, the 5' RACE reads were re-called with MiXCR into one record per CDR3 protein. The table shows 250,000 or so distinct CDR3 sequences, with about 8% occurring only once. This sample was shared with a second study, whose subject was yellow fever vaccine responses in identical twins.

The sequencing input was CD8+ T cells sorted from blood. The receptors derive from a woman aged 18 to 35 in good health.

There are a few counts of this clonotype. The chain links TRBV4-1 to TRBJ2-1; no reliable D call. Germline-derived CDR1 and CDR2 are MGHRA and YSYEKL. The V end lost 0 bases, the J end lost 5 bases, and 8 bases lay between the germline ends. The length of the CDR3 is 14 residues. The CDR3 DNA follows: TGCGCCAGCAGCCAAGATCTTGGCGACAATGAGCAGTTCTTC. Encoded protein: CASSQDLGDNEQFF.

This clonotype was recorded many times. V usage is TRBV16 and J usage is TRBJ1-6; possible D gene TRBD1, 5 bases. Per germline, CDR1 KGHSY and CDR2 FQNENV. The CDR3 spans 13 residues. V shed 4 bases and J shed 9 bases, with 10 bases lying between them. CDR3 sequence reads: CASSLEGVSPLHF. Here the CDR3 DNA reads TGTGCCAGCAGCCTCGAAGGGGTTTCACCCCTCCACTTT.

Only a few counts were recorded for this clonotype. The rearrangement uses TRBV15 and TRBJ2-2; 13 positions agree with TRBD2. Germline-derived CDR1 and CDR2 are LNHNV and YYDKDF (reference sequence). This CDR3 has 15 residues. V shed 5 bases and J 6 bases; nucleotides not matched to a gene: 3. CDR3 sequence reads: CATSPGLAGAGELFF. Here the CDR3 DNA reads TGTGCCACCAGCCCTGGACTAGCGGGAGCCGGGGAGCTGTTTTTT.

This clonotype appeared many times. V usage is TRBV27 and J usage is TRBJ1-2; TRBD1 matches 9 bases. V trimming: 4 bases; J trimming: 8 bases; junction bases outside the gene matches: 5. The CDR3 covers 13 residues. Germline CDR1 is MNHEY and CDR2 is SMNVEV (reference sequence). The CDR3 DNA is TGTGCCAGCAGTTGGACAGGGGCGGCGGGCTACACCTTC. Its protein is CASSWTGAAGYTF.

This clonotype appeared a few times. The chain is built from TRBV7-9 and TRBJ2-1; 8 bases align to TRBD2. Germline trimming cut 5 bases from V and 2 bases from J; bases unmatched to any gene: 11. From germline, CDR1 is SEHNR and CDR2 FQNEAQ (reference sequence). This CDR3 comprises 17 residues. CDR3 coding DNA: TGTGCCAGCAGCCACACAACCGGGACTAGTGCCTACAATGAGCAGTTCTTC. This encodes CASSHTTGTSAYNEQFF.

The chain has TRBV5-6 and TRBJ2-1; possible D gene TRBD2, 5 bases. The germline gives CDR1 SGHDT, CDR2 YYEEEE. CDR3 length: 14 residues. V was trimmed by 4 bases and J by 3 bases, leaving 11 bases between them. CDR3 amino acids: CASSPDRGYNEQFF. The CDR3 DNA reads as TGTGCCAGCAGCCCGGACCGGGGCTACAATGAGCAGTTCTTC.

This clonotype has at least ten counts. This chain links TRBV7-9 with TRBJ1-4; the D is unclear. CDR3 length: 14 amino acids. V lost 4 bases to trimming and J lost 3 bases, with 9 bases between them. CDR1 SEHNR and CDR2 FQNEAQ come from the germline V gene (reference sequence). The CDR3 DNA sequence: TGTGCCAGCAGCTCTGTAAATGCTAATGAAAAACTGTTTTTT. Translated: CASSSVNANEKLFF.

Ten or more counts support this clonotype. The rearrangement uses TRBV21-1 and TRBJ2-3; the DNA was not compared with TRBD2, the D call given in the table. TRBV21-1 is a known pseudogene. The CDR3 runs 14 residues. The CDR3: CASSKQGLGGTQYF. The CDR3, as DNA: TGTGCCAGCAGCAAACAGGGTCTAGGGGGGACGCAGTATTTT.

This clonotype has at least ten counts. This chain links TRBV12-3 or TRBV12-4 with TRBJ1-6; 8 positions match TRBD1. The trim removed 7 bases at V and 5 bases at J, leaving 10 bases unmatched. CDR3 length: 16 residues. The CDR3 sequence is CASNWGGTGHNSPLHF. CDR3 in DNA: TGTGCCAGCAACTGGGGAGGGACAGGTCATAATTCACCCCTCCACTTT.

This chain joins TRBV20-1 and TRBJ2-5; 9 nucleotides align to TRBD2. In germline, CDR1 is DFQATT, CDR2 SNEGSKA (reference sequence). This CDR3 has 17 amino acids. V shed 1 base, J shed 3 bases, and the junction held 12 bases outside the gene matches. The DNA of the CDR3 is TGCAGTGCTAGAGCGGTCCTAGCGGGGCTGCTAAAAGAGACCCAGTACTTC. Encoded protein: CSARAVLAGLLKETQYF.

This clonotype occurred a few times. The chain couples TRBV28 to TRBJ1-1, with 11 positions matching TRBD1. The CDR3 totals 17 residues. With 6 bases clipped from V and 1 base from J, the junction kept 10 bases outside the gene matches. Germline CDR1 MDHEN, CDR2 SYDVKM. The CDR3 sequence is CASSRTGGVFWNTEAFF. For the CDR3, the DNA is TGTGCCAGCAGCCGGACAGGGGGCGTTTTTTGGAACACTGAAGCTTTCTTT.

The sample holds many counts of this clonotype. The rearrangement links TRBV10-3 to TRBJ2-3; 10 nucleotides line up with TRBD2. This CDR3 spans 18 amino acids. Losses at the gene ends were 2 bases for V and 5 bases for J; bases not matched to a gene: 13. Germline CDR1 ENHRY, CDR2 SYGVKD. DNA for the CDR3: TGTGCCATCAGTGAGAGTAGGACTAGCGGACCCCTGGGAGATACGCAGTATTTT. It yields the protein CAISESRTSGPLGDTQYF.